These 31 T cell receptor beta chains came from one sample sequenced in a study of patients and donors after allogeneic stem cell transplantation. Each CDR3 protein gets one entry after TCRdb re-called the RT-PCR reads with MiXCR. The sample lists hundreds of thousands of distinct CDR3 sequences, roughly 17% occurring once. The specimen sequenced was blood, either unsorted or a sorted T cell fraction (not recorded which). These receptors were collected from a human donor who was either an allogeneic HSCT recipient or a stem cell or donor lymphocyte infusion donor (not recorded which). It is not recorded whose cells these are; they may come from a transplant donor.

This chain joins TRBV19 and TRBJ2-2; possibly TRBD1 for D (6 bases). The germline V gene encodes CDR1 LNHDA and CDR2 SQIVND (reference sequence). The CDR3 runs to 15 residues. V was shortened by 7 bases and J by 6 bases, with 18 bases between the two germline ends. The CDR3, as DNA: TGTGCCAGTACCAATGCCAGGGGTGGGTCCGGGGAGCTGTTTTTT. Encoded protein: CASTNARGGSGELFF.

This clonotype has just a few counts. This chain joins TRBV15 and TRBJ2-1; D gene uncertain. Trimming cost V 1 base and J 0 bases, with 10 bases left between them. CDR3 size: 16 residues. Germline-derived CDR1 and CDR2 are LNHNV and YYDKDF (reference sequence). The DNA of the CDR3 is TGTGCCACCAGCAGAGTTTTTGCCAGCTCCTACAATGAGCAGTTCTTC. Amino acids: CATSRVFASSYNEQFF.

This clonotype has a handful of counts. This chain joins TRBV11-2 and TRBJ2-3; 8 bases agree with TRBD2. CDR3 size: 18 residues. Germline loops: CDR1 SGHAT, CDR2 FQNNGV. Trimming removed 0 bases from V and 4 bases from J; junction bases left unmatched: 12. The CDR3 here is CASSLEVSGILGADTQYF. CDR3 nucleotide sequence: TGTGCCAGCAGCTTAGAGGTTAGCGGGATTCTCGGAGCAGATACGCAGTATTTT.

To note about this clonotype: The junction differs from germline at one of its ends, possibly a read error. This chain joins TRBV20-1 and TRBJ2-7, with D perhaps given as TRBD1 or TRBD2 (5 bases each). CDR1 is DFQATT, CDR2 SNEGSKA, per germline (reference sequence). The CDR3 extends over 13 amino acids. CDR3 protein: CSATSDGAYDQYF. CDR3 in DNA: TGCAGTGCTACTTCGGACGGGGCCTACGACCAGTACTTC.

This clonotype was observed many times. The chain uses TRBV4-2 and TRBJ2-1; the D gene is possibly TRBD2 (6 bases). The germline CDR1 and CDR2 sequences are LGHNA and YNFKEQ. There are 17 residues in the CDR3. The V and J ends lost 1 base and 6 bases respectively, with 19 bases between them. The DNA for the CDR3 is TGTGCCAGCAGCCAAGTCCTCGCATCAATGGAGGGCAATGAGCAGTTCTTC. It specifies CASSQVLASMEGNEQFF.

This clonotype was observed many times. This chain connects TRBV7-2 to TRBJ2-7, with D hard to call. This CDR3 comprises 13 residues. CDR1 and CDR2 from the germline V gene are SGHTA and FQGNSA. Trimming shortened V by 4 bases and J by 3 bases, and 10 bases separated the two germline ends. The CDR3 DNA follows: TGTGCCAGCAGCTCGAGGTTCATCTACGAGCAGTACTTC. This sequence encodes CASSSRFIYEQYF. The full variable domain, with the rest looked up from reference TRBV7-2 and TRBJ2-7, is GAGVSQSPSNKVTEKGKDVELRCDPISGHTALYWYRQSLGQGLEFLIYFQGNSAPDKSGLPSDRFSAERTGGSVSTLTIQRTQQEDSAVYLCASSSRFIYEQYFGPGTRLTVT.

This clonotype occurred a few times. This chain links TRBV7-8 with TRBJ2-7; D perhaps matches TRBD2 (6 bases). This CDR3 region has 16 residues. Trimming took off 5 bases at V and 7 bases at J, with 24 bases between the two ends. Per germline, CDR1 SGHVS and CDR2 FQNEAQ. The DNA of the CDR3 is TGTGCCAGCAGCGATCCCGACCGGAAGGCGGGGCTAGAGCAGTACTTC. It is translated as CASSDPDRKAGLEQYF.

The CDR3 protein is CASSPTGSYNEQFF. CDR3 sequence (DNA): TGTGCCAGCTCACCAACGGGTTCCTACAATGAGCAGTTCTTC. The V and J genes are TRBV18 and TRBJ2-1; D is uncertain. Germline lookup yields CDR1 KGHSH and CDR2 LQKENI. The CDR3 is made up of 14 amino acids. The V end lost 2 bases, the J end lost 1 base, and 6 bases lay between the germline ends.

This clonotype has a handful of counts. The gene calls are TRBV29-1 and TRBJ2-2; 9 bases map to TRBD1. CDR1 is SQVTM and CDR2 is ANQGSEA in the germline V gene. Germline trimming cut 5 bases from V and 7 bases from J; bases unmatched to any gene: 8. The CDR3 sequence is 14 residues long. CDR3 region: CSVPHRGQGGELFF. The CDR3 DNA reads TGCAGCGTTCCTCACAGGGGGCAAGGCGGGGAGCTGTTTTTT.

There are many counts of this clonotype. The chain carries TRBV29-1 and TRBJ1-2; perhaps TRBD1 as D (6 bases). Germline V CDR1 and CDR2: SQVTM, ANQGSEA. Deletions cut 2 bases from V and 4 bases from J, with 14 bases between. The CDR3 extends over 14 amino acids. CDR3 nucleotides: TGCAGCGTTGAAATCGCAGGGGTTCCCTATGGCTACACCTTC. Translation: CSVEIAGVPYGYTF.

The chain carries TRBV5-1 and TRBJ1-4; 11 nucleotides align to TRBD1. Per germline, CDR1 SGHRS and CDR2 YFSETQ. The CDR3 loop spans 18 amino acids. V dropped 3 bases and J dropped 7; count of bases not matched to a gene: 14. The CDR3 sequence: CASSSNRDRGTNREKLFF. The CDR3 DNA sequence: TGCGCCAGCAGCTCAAATCGGGACAGGGGGACGAACCGTGAAAAACTGTTTTTT.

There are a few counts of this clonotype. The CDR3 loop is CSAREGLVSTDTQYF. The CDR3 bases are TGCAGTGCTAGGGAGGGACTAGTTTCGACAGATACGCAGTATTTT. The V call is TRBV20-1, the J call TRBJ2-3; 8 bases line up with TRBD2. The CDR3 loop spans 15 amino acids. Germline trimming cut 3 bases from V and 3 bases from J; bases unmatched to any gene: 8. Per the germline V gene, CDR1 is DFQATT and CDR2 is SNEGSKA (reference sequence).

The rearrangement links TRBV5-1 to TRBJ2-1, with D unclear. Deletions cut 4 bases from V and 6 bases from J, with 17 bases between. Germline-derived CDR1 and CDR2 are SGHRS and YFSETQ. The CDR3 has 15 residues. The CDR3 sequence is CASSPQPPPSNEQFF. CDR3 DNA: TGCGCCAGCAGCCCCCAGCCCCCTCCCAGCAATGAGCAGTTCTTC.

The chain combines TRBV2 with TRBJ1-2; no definite D call. The germline V gene has CDR1 SNHLY and CDR2 FYNNEI. Trimming took off 6 bases at V and 4 bases at J, with 9 bases between the two ends. This CDR3 contains 12 residues. DNA for the CDR3: TGTGCCAGCAGGGCTAGGAGCTATGGCTACACCTTC. This translates into CASRARSYGYTF.

This clonotype came up a few times. The rearrangement uses TRBV27 and TRBJ2-7; 10 nucleotides align to TRBD1. This CDR3 has 16 amino acids. J gave up 3 bases and V 5 bases, and 10 bases lay outside the gene matches. Germline V gene data show CDR1 as MNHEY and CDR2 as SMNVEV (reference sequence). The CDR3 DNA reads TGTGCCAGCAGTATCTCGACAGGGGGCGCTTACTACGAGCAGTACTTC. The encoded protein is CASSISTGGAYYEQYF.

The genes are TRBV4-2 and TRBJ2-6; tentative D call: TRBD2 (7 bases). V was clipped by 1 base and J by 0 bases, with 19 bases between them. Germline V gene sequence: CDR1 LGHNA, CDR2 YNFKEQ. This CDR3 has 20 residues. The DNA for the CDR3 is TGTGCCAGCAGCCAAGGGTCAGGGAGCGGGACATACTCTGGGGCCAACGTCCTGACTTTC. Translating gives CASSQGSGSGTYSGANVLTF.

This clonotype occurred many times. The V gene is TRBV12-3 or TRBV12-4, the J gene TRBJ1-6; perhaps TRBD1 as D (5 bases). This CDR3 contains 13 residues. V lost 8 bases and J 7 bases, leaving 12 bases between the germline ends. The CDR3 reads CASSGRVNSPLHF. The CDR3 nucleotides read TGTGCCAGCTCGGGACGCGTGAATTCACCCCTCCACTTT.

Only a few counts were recorded for this clonotype. V and J are TRBV12-3 or TRBV12-4 and TRBJ1-1; 7 bases agree with TRBD1. The V and J ends lost 7 bases and 4 bases, in that order; junction bases with no gene match: 9. CDR3 length equals 14 residues. The CDR3 DNA follows: TGTGCCAGCACCCAGAGGGGGCCGGGCACTGAAGCTTTCTTT. Protein product: CASTQRGPGTEAFF.

This clonotype was seen only a few times. V usage is TRBV6-1 and J usage is TRBJ1-2; D not resolved. The CDR3 sequence is 11 residues long. Germline V gene sequence: CDR1 MNHNS, CDR2 SASEGT. The V and J ends lost 2 bases and 11 bases respectively, with 9 bases between them. The CDR3 DNA reads as TGTGCCAGCAGTGAACCCGGGTTATACACCTTC. Encoded protein: CASSEPGLYTF.

In this sample, this clonotype turned up a few times. The chain links TRBV27 to TRBJ1-1, with TRBD1 matching 8 bases. V lost 5 bases and J lost 2; bases outside the gene matches: 10. This CDR3 is built from 16 residues. The germline CDR1 and CDR2 sequences are MNHEY and SMNVEV (reference sequence). CDR3 DNA: TGTGCCAGCAGTCCCCGACAGGGGATTAGAAACACTGAAGCTTTCTTT. It specifies CASSPRQGIRNTEAFF.

This clonotype has at least ten counts. The gene calls are TRBV7-9 and TRBJ1-1; D not certain. Trimming removed 5 bases from V and 8 bases from J, with 9 bases in between. CDR1 SEHNR and CDR2 FQNEAQ come from the germline V gene (reference sequence). The CDR3 sequence is 11 residues long. CDR3 DNA sequence: TGTGCCAGCAGCCTGGACGGGGAAGCTTTCTTT. Translation gives CASSLDGEAFF.

Many counts were recorded for this clonotype. The chain couples TRBV5-1 to TRBJ1-1; D uncertain. The CDR3 totals 12 residues. With 4 bases removed from V and 10 bases from J, the gap between germline ends came to 14 bases. CDR1 and CDR2 from the germline V gene are SGHRS and YFSETQ. CDR3 amino acids: CASSPGSVGAFF. The CDR3 nucleotides are TGCGCCAGCAGCCCAGGTAGCGTCGGAGCTTTCTTT.

The sample holds many counts of this clonotype. The genes are TRBV12-3 or TRBV12-4 and TRBJ2-7; D is uncertain. The ends were cut back, 5 bases at V and 11 bases at J, with 19 bases in the middle. The length of the CDR3 is 13 residues. The CDR3 region has the DNA TGTGCCAGCAGTCCCCCCAGGACCCGCAATGAGTACTTC. The encoded protein is CASSPPRTRNEYF.

CDR3 loop: CSATETQYF. The CDR3 DNA reads as TGCAGTGCTACCGAGACGCAGTATTTT. This chain connects TRBV20-1 to TRBJ2-3, with D unclear. Germline V CDR1 and CDR2: DFQATT, SNEGSKA (reference sequence). This CDR3 is 9 amino acids long. Between the trimmed V and J ends, which lost 4 bases and 9 bases, there was a span of 5 bases.

This sequence joins TRBV13 and TRBJ2-1; 9 positions agree with TRBD2. Germline V gene sequence: CDR1 PRHDT, CDR2 FYEKMQ (reference sequence). This CDR3 is built from 16 residues. The J segment lost 3 bases and the V segment lost 1 base, leaving 4 bases of the junction unmatched. CDR3 sequence reads: CASSLAASGIYNEQFF. The CDR3 bases are TGTGCCAGCAGCTTAGCGGCTAGCGGGATCTACAATGAGCAGTTCTTC.

This clonotype was seen only a few times. This chain links TRBV18 with TRBJ2-7; TRBD1 might be the D (6 bases). The length of the CDR3 is 14 residues. From germline, CDR1 is KGHSH and CDR2 LQKENI. Between the trimmed V and J ends, which lost 3 bases and 5 bases, there was a span of 14 bases. The CDR3 bases are TGTGCCAGCTCACCCCGATTGGGGGCGGACGAGCAGTACTTC. It codes for CASSPRLGADEQYF.

This clonotype was counted only a few times. This sequence joins TRBV27 and TRBJ1-1, with 12 bases that match TRBD1. Germline values: CDR1 MNHEY, CDR2 SMNVEV (reference sequence). This CDR3 region has 14 residues. The V and J ends lost 5 bases and 6 bases, in that order; junction bases with no gene match: 4. In DNA form, the CDR3 reads TGTGCCAGCAGTAGCGGGACAGGGGGCTCTGAAGCTTTCTTT. Protein: CASSSGTGGSEAFF.

The rearrangement links TRBV2 to TRBJ2-1; the match to TRBD2 covers 12 bases. The CDR3 has 17 residues. The junction had 7 bases not matched to a gene; V was cut back by 3 bases and J by 4 bases. Germline V gene data show CDR1 as SNHLY and CDR2 as FYNNEI. The CDR3 loop reads CASSDPVLAGGYNEQFF. The CDR3 DNA is TGTGCCAGCAGTGACCCAGTACTAGCGGGAGGTTACAATGAGCAGTTCTTC. Variable domain in full (rest from reference TRBV2 and TRBJ2-1): EPEVTQTPSHQVTQMGQEVILRCVPISNHLYFYWYRQILGQKVEFLVSFYNNEISEKSEIFDDQFSVERPDGSNFTLKIRSTKLEDSAMYFCASSDPVLAGGYNEQFFGPGTRLTVL.

This clonotype was detected a few times. The gene calls are TRBV18 and TRBJ2-1; D call uncertain. V lost 3 bases, J lost 8 bases, and 17 bases lay in between. The CDR3 sequence is 15 residues long. Germline assignment: CDR1 KGHSH and CDR2 LQKENI. CDR3 residues: CASSPLRRSNDEQFF. CDR3 nucleotide sequence: TGTGCCAGCTCACCTCTCCGGCGGAGTAATGATGAGCAGTTCTTC.

The chain recombines TRBV9 with TRBJ2-1; D is unclear. Trimming took 3 bases from V and 2 from J, leaving 12 bases between them. The length of the CDR3 is 15 residues. Germline V gene lookup returns CDR1 SGDLS and CDR2 YYNGEE. The CDR3 here is CASSGVGRPYNEQFF. The CDR3 DNA follows: TGTGCCAGCAGCGGGGTTGGACGTCCCTACAATGAGCAGTTCTTC. Together with reference TRBV9 and TRBJ2-1, the CDR3 gives the full variable domain: DSGVTQTPKHLITATGQRVTLRCSPRSGDLSVYWYQQSLDQGLQFLIQYYNGEERAKGNILERFSAQQFPDLHSELNLSSLELGDSALYFCASSGVGRPYNEQFFGPGTRLTVL.

This clonotype came up a few times. The chain links TRBV27 to TRBJ1-5; D is undetermined. The ends were cut back, 4 bases at V and 1 base at J, with 8 bases in the middle. This CDR3 spans 14 amino acids. In germline, CDR1 is MNHEY, CDR2 SMNVEV (reference sequence). CDR3 bases: TGTGCCAGCAGTTCATTCAGAAGCAATCAGCCCCAGCATTTT. Protein: CASSSFRSNQPQHF.